This entry lists 7 T cell receptor beta chains sequenced from one sample in a study of graft-versus-host responses after intestinal transplantation. Their specific antigens are unknown. Clones were read by immunoSEQ multiplex PCR, and TCRdb kept only the in-frame ones, dropping some. The table lists about 64,000 clones, more than 90% of them singletons. The source was unstimulated CD8+ T cells sorted from spleen or lymph node cells, collected before transplant. The receptor set was obtained from a human donor who was the organ donor for an intestinal transplant.

The chain combines TRBV2 with TRBJ2-7; 9 bases align to TRBD1. The CDR3 contains 13 residues. Losses at the gene ends were 8 bases for V and 4 bases for J; bases not matched to a gene: 6. Germline CDR1 and CDR2: SNHLY and FYNNEI. This CDR3 is CASRRDRVYEQYF. For the CDR3, the DNA is TGTGCCAGCCGTCGGGACAGGGTGTACGAGCAGTACTTC.

The chain combines TRBV18 with TRBJ2-3, with a possible D match to TRBD2 (5 bases). The V gene lost 0 bases and the J gene lost 4 bases, with 20 bases spanning the gap. Germline-derived CDR1 and CDR2 are KGHSH and LQKENI. The CDR3 spans 18 residues. The CDR3: CASSPPPGVARRSDTQYF. CDR3 sequence (DNA): TGTGCCAGCTCACCACCGCCCGGGGTAGCCAGGAGATCAGATACGCAGTATTTT.

This sequence joins TRBV13 and TRBJ2-2; 7 bases align to TRBD2. CDR1 PRHDT and CDR2 FYEKMQ come from the germline V gene (reference sequence). V lost 2 bases to trimming and J lost 5 bases; unmatched junction nucleotides: 2. The CDR3 sequence is 14 residues long. Written as DNA, the CDR3 is TGTGCCAGCAGCTTAATCGGGGGGACCGGGGAGCTGTTTTTT. Residues: CASSLIGGTGELFF.

This clone turned up a few times. The rearrangement joins TRBV6-4 to TRBJ1-1; no reliable D call. The CDR3 has 13 amino acids. Trimming pared 3 bases from V and 1 base from J, leaving 6 bases between. Germline V gene sequence: CDR1 MRHNA, CDR2 SNTAGT. CDR3 residues: CASSEAENTEAFF. The DNA of the CDR3 is TGTGCCAGCAGTGAGGCGGAGAACACTGAAGCTTTCTTT.

In its sample, this clone was seen once. The genes are TRBV5-4 and TRBJ2-7; D perhaps matches TRBD2 (6 bases). V shed 3 bases and J shed 5 bases, with 15 bases lying between them. Germline loops: CDR1 SGHNT, CDR2 YYREEE (reference sequence). This CDR3 region has 14 residues. CDR3 sequence reads: CASSSSGRSHEQYF. CDR3 coding DNA: TGTGCCAGCAGCTCTTCCGGGAGATCCCACGAGCAGTACTTC.

J is TRBJ2-1 and V is TRBV13; 9 bases match TRBD2. V lost 6 bases and J lost 2; bases outside the gene matches: 8. CDR3 length equals 16 residues. CDR1 and CDR2 from the germline V gene are PRHDT and FYEKMQ (reference sequence). The chain's CDR3 is CASRLWASGTYNEQFF. The CDR3 DNA reads TGTGCCAGCAGATTATGGGCTAGCGGGACCTACAATGAGCAGTTCTTC.

The count of this clone is one. The chain joins TRBV5-6 to TRBJ1-2, with TRBD1 matching 7 bases. Germline V lookup: CDR1 SGHDT, CDR2 YYEEEE. V gave up 1 base and J gave up 3 bases; unmatched junction bases: 0. This CDR3 has 13 residues. CDR3 sequence: CASSLTGDYGYTF. The CDR3 DNA is TGTGCCAGCAGCTTGACAGGGGACTATGGCTACACCTTC.